This T cell receptor (beta chain) originates from a study of monozygotic twins with inflammatory bowel disease. The study's findings and limits: The authors could not tell different T cell subtypes apart.

CDR3 size: 18 residues. Per the germline V gene, CDR1 is SGHTA and CDR2 is FQGNSA. TCRdb reanalyzed the 5' RACE reads and collapses them to one entry per CDR3 protein, without DNA. This listing includes 300,000 to 400,000 distinct CDR3 sequences. A word on this clonotype: Antigen unknown.

This sequence originates from a human donor with ulcerative colitis or Crohn's disease, or a healthy co-twin of an affected twin (not recorded which). This chain links TRBV7-2 with TRBJ2-7; TCRdb's assignment of TRBD2 cannot be checked, as there is no DNA. Sequencing input: blood. The CDR3 loop reads CASSLAGLAGGMSYEQYF.